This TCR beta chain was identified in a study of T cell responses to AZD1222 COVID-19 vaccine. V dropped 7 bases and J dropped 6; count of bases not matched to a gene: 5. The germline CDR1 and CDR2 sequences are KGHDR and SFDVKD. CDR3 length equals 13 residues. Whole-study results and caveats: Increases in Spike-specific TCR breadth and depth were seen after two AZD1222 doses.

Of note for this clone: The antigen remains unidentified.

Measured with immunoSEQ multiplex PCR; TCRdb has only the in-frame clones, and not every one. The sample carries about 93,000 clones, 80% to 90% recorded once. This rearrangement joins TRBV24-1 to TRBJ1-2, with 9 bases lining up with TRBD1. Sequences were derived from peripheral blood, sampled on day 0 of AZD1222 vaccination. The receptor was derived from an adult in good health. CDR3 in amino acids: CATRPRDRDGYTF. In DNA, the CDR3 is TGTGCCACCAGGCCCCGGGACAGGGATGGCTACACCTTC.